A single sample is the source of the 25 T cell receptor beta chains below, sequenced in a study of blood T cell repertoires in COVID-19. Produced via immunoSEQ multiplex PCR; TCRdb's table is partial and in-frame only. The sample shows roughly 130,000 clones, about 88% of them seen only once. Sequencing input: peripheral blood. These receptors all come from a man between 60 and 70 years old with COVID-19, enrolled during active disease.

The chain employs TRBV4-3 and TRBJ2-7; TRBD2 might be the D (6 bases). Germline V gene data show CDR1 as LGHNA and CDR2 as YSLEER. This CDR3 is 17 amino acids long. The V end lost 3 bases, the J end lost 1 base, and 19 bases lay between the germline ends. The CDR3 sequence is CASSHRGFGRGSYEQYF. Written as DNA, the CDR3 is TGCGCCAGCAGCCACCGGGGGTTCGGGCGTGGATCCTACGAGCAGTACTTC.

This chain uses TRBV28 with TRBJ1-2, with 9 nucleotides matching TRBD1. The CDR3 has 13 residues. V trimming: 6 bases; J trimming: 8 bases; junction bases outside the gene matches: 7. Germline V gene lookup returns CDR1 MDHEN and CDR2 SYDVKM. CDR3 loop: CASSSGTGLGYTF. CDR3 DNA sequence: TGTGCCAGCAGCTCCGGGACAGGGTTGGGCTACACCTTC.

The gene calls are TRBV30 and TRBJ2-3; 8 bases are a match to TRBD2. The CDR3 runs to 15 residues. The V gene's germline CDR1 is GTSNPN and CDR2 SVGIG (reference sequence). With V trimmed by 4 bases and J by 6 bases, 12 bases remained unmatched. The CDR3 loop reads CAWNAGGPSYDTQYF. The CDR3, as DNA: TGTGCCTGGAATGCGGGAGGACCCTCGTATGATACGCAGTATTTT.

This sequence joins TRBV6-5 and TRBJ1-5, with D uncertain. V lost 6 bases and J lost 7, with 13 bases in between. Germline V gives CDR1 MNHEY, CDR2 SVGAGI. There are 13 residues in the CDR3. The CDR3, as DNA: TGTGCCAGCAGGATGACGTCGGGGCAGCCCCAGCATTTT. Its translation is CASRMTSGQPQHF.

The chain joins TRBV11-3 to TRBJ2-4; D may be TRBD2 (5 bases). Germline lookup yields CDR1 SGHNT and CDR2 YENEEA. With 1 base removed from V and 0 bases from J, the gap between germline ends came to 13 bases. The CDR3 is made up of 17 amino acids. As DNA, the CDR3 is TGTGCCAGCAGCTTAGGTCAGAGGGTCCTAGCCAAAAACATTCAGTACTTC. Translating gives CASSLGQRVLAKNIQYF.

This clone was seen a single time. The chain uses TRBV7-6 and TRBJ2-1; TRBD1 matches 9 bases. V was clipped by 5 bases and J by 9 bases; unmatched bases: 11. CDR3 length equals 15 residues. Per the germline V gene, CDR1 is SGHVS and CDR2 is FNYEAQ. The CDR3 reads CASSVRGQGSSEQFF. Here the CDR3 DNA reads TGTGCCAGCAGCGTCCGGGGACAGGGAAGCAGTGAGCAGTTCTTC.

This clone is a singleton in its sample. The chain has TRBV27 and TRBJ2-3; D call uncertain. In germline, CDR1 is MNHEY, CDR2 SMNVEV (reference sequence). The CDR3 has 15 residues. V gave up 2 bases and J gave up 0 bases, with 9 bases separating them. CDR3 nucleotides: TGTGCCAGCAGTTTAGGTGACACTAGCACAGATACGCAGTATTTT. Translation: CASSLGDTSTDTQYF.

This chain links TRBV2 with TRBJ2-7, with D perhaps TRBD2 (6 bases). CDR3 length: 16 residues. Per germline, CDR1 SNHLY and CDR2 FYNNEI. V gave up 1 base and J gave up 4 bases, with 17 bases separating them. The CDR3 DNA reads as TGTGCCAGCAGTGAAGGGGATCAGGGACTCGATTACGAGCAGTACTTC. This gives the protein CASSEGDQGLDYEQYF. The variable domain in full, completed from reference TRBV2 and TRBJ2-7, reads EPEVTQTPSHQVTQMGQEVILRCVPISNHLYFYWYRQILGQKVEFLVSFYNNEISEKSEIFDDQFSVERPDGSNFTLKIRSTKLEDSAMYFCASSEGDQGLDYEQYFGPGTRLTVT.

The chain is built from TRBV7-2 and TRBJ1-3; the D gene is possibly TRBD1 (5 bases). The germline gives CDR1 SGHTA, CDR2 FQGNSA. V was trimmed by 5 bases and J by 4 bases, leaving 15 bases between them. The CDR3 consists of 15 residues. CDR3: CASSPRVTEGNTIYF. The CDR3 region has the DNA TGTGCCAGCAGCCCCAGGGTGACGGAAGGAAACACCATATATTTT. The full variable domain, in which reference TRBV7-2 and TRBJ1-3 provide the parts outside the CDR3, is GAGVSQSPSNKVTEKGKDVELRCDPISGHTALYWYRQSLGQGLEFLIYFQGNSAPDKSGLPSDRFSAERTGGSVSTLTIQRTQQEDSAVYLCASSPRVTEGNTIYFGEGSWLTVV.

The rearrangement uses TRBV5-1 and TRBJ1-4; a weak D match, TRBD1 (6 bases). Germline CDR1 SGHRS, CDR2 YFSETQ. V was cut by 5 bases and J by 2 bases, with 10 bases left in between. This CDR3 region has 14 residues. The CDR3 DNA reads TGCGCCAGCAGACAGGGCGGCACTAATGAAAAACTGTTTTTT. Translating it yields CASRQGGTNEKLFF.

The rearrangement links TRBV4-2 to TRBJ2-3; no definite D call. Trimming removed 0 bases from V and 6 bases from J, with 10 bases in between. The germline V gene has CDR1 LGHNA and CDR2 YNFKEQ. The CDR3 contains 14 residues. The CDR3: CASSQDHSVDTQYF. The CDR3 DNA reads TGTGCCAGCAGCCAAGATCACTCGGTTGATACGCAGTATTTT.

The rearrangement joins TRBV3-1 (or the pseudogene TRBV3-2) to TRBJ2-3; TRBD1 matches at 9 bases. Unmatched junction bases numbered 3, after V lost 2 bases and J lost 3 bases. Germline loops: CDR1 LGHDT, CDR2 YNNKEL (reference sequence). The CDR3 is 15 residues long. The CDR3 coding sequence is TGTGCCAGCAGCCAAACCGGGACAGGGACAGATACGCAGTATTTT. This codes for CASSQTGTGTDTQYF.

The rearrangement uses TRBV29-1 and TRBJ2-7, with D possibly TRBD2 on 5 matching bases. The germline gives CDR1 SQVTM, CDR2 ANQGSEA. V was clipped by 6 bases and J by 3 bases, with 12 bases between them. The CDR3 length is 12 residues. CDR3 amino acids: CSVSSGIYEQYF. The CDR3 DNA follows: TGCAGCGTGTCTTCGGGGATCTACGAGCAGTACTTC.

The gene calls are TRBV11-3 and TRBJ1-1; 7 nucleotides agree with TRBD1. Germline loops: CDR1 SGHNT, CDR2 YENEEA. CDR3 length equals 16 residues. Trimming removed 4 bases from V and 5 bases from J; junction bases left unmatched: 13. CDR3 region: CASSSHWTGRGTEAFF. CDR3 nucleotides: TGTGCCAGCAGCTCTCATTGGACAGGAAGGGGGACTGAAGCTTTCTTT. Variable domain in full (rest from reference TRBV11-3 and TRBJ1-1): EAGVVQSPRYKIIEKKQPVAFWCNPISGHNTLYWYLQNLGQGPELLIRYENEEAVDDSQLPKDRFSAERLKGVDSTLKIQPAELGDSAVYLCASSSHWTGRGTEAFFGQGTRLTVV.

This clone has more than one count but fewer than ten. This sequence joins TRBV4-1 and TRBJ2-2; 10 nucleotides align to TRBD2. The CDR3 consists of 16 residues. Germline V lookup: CDR1 MGHRA, CDR2 YSYEKL. V was clipped by 4 bases and J by 6 bases; unmatched bases: 8. CDR3 sequence (DNA): TGCGCCAGCAGCCGTTCTAGCGGGAGCGATCCCGGGGAGCTGTTTTTT. Protein: CASSRSSGSDPGELFF.

The genes are TRBV19 and TRBJ2-3; tentative D call: TRBD1 (5 bases). This CDR3 has 16 residues. Germline V gives CDR1 LNHDA, CDR2 SQIVND (reference sequence). The V and J ends lost 6 bases and 2 bases respectively, with 18 bases between them. The CDR3: CASSPARQRVTDTQYF. The DNA for the CDR3 is TGTGCCAGTAGCCCCGCCCGACAGCGAGTCACAGATACGCAGTATTTT.

The V and J genes are TRBV24-1 and TRBJ1-1; D is uncertain. Germline values: CDR1 KGHDR, CDR2 SFDVKD. The ends were cut back, 0 bases at V and 10 bases at J, with 11 bases in the middle. This CDR3 is built from 13 residues. The CDR3 loop is CATSDLREKRAFF. The DNA for the CDR3 is TGTGCCACCAGTGATTTGCGGGAAAAGCGAGCTTTCTTT.

This clone turned up a few times. The V call is TRBV6-5, the J call TRBJ2-7, with D tentatively TRBD2 (6 bases). Trimming shortened V by 8 bases and J by 2 bases, and 16 bases separated the two germline ends. CDR1 is MNHEY and CDR2 is SVGAGI in the germline V gene. The CDR3 runs to 14 residues. CDR3 in amino acids: CASDPGLGTYEQYF. The DNA of the CDR3 is TGTGCCAGCGACCCGGGACTCGGGACCTACGAGCAGTACTTC.

The chain carries TRBV7-2 and TRBJ1-1; possible D gene TRBD1, 6 bases. In germline, CDR1 is SGHTA, CDR2 FQGNSA. Trimming shortened V by 5 bases and J by 10 bases, and 17 bases separated the two germline ends. The CDR3 runs 13 residues. CDR3 loop: CASSPHRDIGAFF. The DNA of the CDR3 is TGTGCCAGCAGCCCCCACAGGGATATCGGAGCTTTCTTT.

The chain employs TRBV30 and TRBJ2-7, with 8 bases matching TRBD1. CDR1 GTSNPN and CDR2 SVGIG come from the germline V gene (reference sequence). V lost 3 bases to trimming and J lost 3 bases; unmatched junction nucleotides: 4. This CDR3 is built from 13 residues. This CDR3 reads CAWSGTGIYEQYF. CDR3 coding DNA: TGTGCCTGGAGCGGGACAGGAATCTACGAGCAGTACTTC. Full variable domain (missing parts from reference TRBV30 and TRBJ2-7): SQTIHQWPATLVQPVGSPLSLECTVEGTSNPNLYWYRQAAGRGLQLLFYSVGIGQISSEVPQNLSASRPQDRQFILSSKKLLLSDSGFYLCAWSGTGIYEQYFGPGTRLTVT.

The chain combines TRBV7-9 with TRBJ1-3; tentative D call: TRBD1 (5 bases). Germline CDR1 is SEHNR and CDR2 is FQNEAQ (reference sequence). Trimming shortened V by 1 base and J by 0 bases, and 13 bases separated the two germline ends. The CDR3 is made up of 17 amino acids. Here the CDR3 reads CASSLGTGRNSGNTIYF. CDR3 coding DNA: TGTGCCAGCAGCTTAGGAACAGGCCGGAACTCTGGAAACACCATATATTTT.

The chain recombines TRBV7-2 with TRBJ2-2; D ambiguous. V was pared by 4 bases and J by 9 bases, with 18 bases between. This CDR3 is 15 amino acids long. Germline assignment: CDR1 SGHTA and CDR2 FQGNSA. The CDR3 bases are TGTGCCAGCAGCTCCCCTAGGCCTCGAAGTCGGGAGCTGTTTTTT. It codes for CASSSPRPRSRELFF.

The rearrangement links TRBV6-5 to TRBJ2-2; D ambiguous. Trimming took 6 bases from V and 2 from J, leaving 7 bases between them. This CDR3 contains 13 residues. Germline V gene data show CDR1 as MNHEY and CDR2 as SVGAGI. In DNA, the CDR3 is TGTGCCAGCAGCCTCGGTAACACCGGGGAGCTGTTTTTT. The encoded protein is CASSLGNTGELFF.

This chain connects TRBV6-5 to TRBJ2-7, with TRBD1 identical over 7 bases. The CDR3 extends over 14 amino acids. V trimming: 4 bases; J trimming: 3 bases; junction bases outside the gene matches: 6. Germline V lookup: CDR1 MNHEY, CDR2 SVGAGI. The CDR3 region is CASSSGTAHYEQYF. The CDR3 DNA sequence: TGTGCCAGCAGTTCAGGGACAGCCCACTACGAGCAGTACTTC.

The chain recombines TRBV5-4 with TRBJ2-7; 8 bases fit TRBD1. This CDR3 spans 15 amino acids. Germline V gives CDR1 SGHNT, CDR2 YYREEE (reference sequence). J was trimmed by 2 bases and V by 2 bases; bases with no gene match: 6. The CDR3 coding sequence is TGTGCCAGCAGCTTCGGACAGGGACGAACCTACGAGCAGTACTTC. Protein product: CASSFGQGRTYEQYF. Full variable domain (remainder filled in from reference TRBV5-4 and TRBJ2-7): ETGVTQSPTHLIKTRGQQVTLRCSSQSGHNTVSWYQQALGQGPQFIFQYYREEENGRGNFPPRFSGLQFPNYSSELNVNALELDDSALYLCASSFGQGRTYEQYFGPGTRLTVT.